This paragraph reports one T cell receptor (beta chain). What it binds is not known. One base away lies a much larger clone, so this may be a sequencing read error. Researchers used genomic DNA as the template to profile TCR beta VDJ and CDR3. TCRdb reanalysed the reads using MiXCR and keeps one entry per CDR3 protein. The profile covers some 130,000 distinct CDR3 sequences, with around two fifths appearing a single time and almost 8.5% taken by the ten largest. The record originates from a study of CD8+CD57+ T cells in acquired aplastic anemia. Study-level information: Sorted CD4+ and CD8+ cells gave an average of approximately 3 ug of DNA.

Germline V gene lookup returns CDR1 GTSNPN and CDR2 SVGIG (reference sequence). The CDR3 has 11 residues. Trimming took 3 bases from V and 5 from J, leaving 7 bases between them. Notes on the study in general: Patients were compared with controls for CD8+ Simpson's diversity, and no significant difference emerged. It was found that more than 25 CD8+ CDR3 sequences were shared between patients and controls.

The material sequenced was sorted CD4+, CD8+, or CD8+CD57+ T cells (not recorded which) from PBMCs. This sequence was found in a human donor in good health, serving as a control. The chain couples TRBV30 to TRBJ1-1; D uncertain. The CDR3: CAWREGTEAFF. The CDR3 DNA follows: TGTGCCTGGAGGGAAGGGACTGAAGCTTTCTTT.